This passage covers 24 T cell receptor beta chains from one sample sequenced in a study of blood T cell repertoires in COVID-19 (dated by TCRdb to 2018 to 2020). Libraries came from the immunoSEQ multiplex PCR assay. Held by TCRdb, this immuneACCESS table contains in-frame sequences only and omits some clones. Under half of the omission traces to an unresolved V gene where checked; the cause of the rest is unknown. The sample table contains approximately 250,000 clones; only one count was recorded for approximately 90% of them. In total, the top ten clones hold about 3% of the sample. Sequenced material: PBMCs or T cells enriched from blood (not recorded which). The receptors originated from a man aged 40-49 years who had been exposed to COVID-19.

The chain has TRBV2 and TRBJ1-1; TRBD1 agrees at 12 bases. In germline, CDR1 is SNHLY, CDR2 FYNNEI. The CDR3 contains 15 residues. The V gene end was trimmed by 6 bases and the J gene end by 6 bases; junction bases not matched to a gene: 8. The CDR3 bases are TGTGCCAGCAGCGTCACGGGACAGGGGGCCTCTGAAGCTTTCTTT. Encoded protein: CASSVTGQGASEAFF.

In its sample, this clone was seen once. This chain joins TRBV2 and TRBJ1-5, with 8 bases identical to TRBD1. V gave up 6 bases and J gave up 7 bases; unmatched junction bases: 17. The CDR3 is 17 residues long. The germline V gene has CDR1 SNHLY and CDR2 FYNNEI. This CDR3 reads CASRPTPPGTGGQPQHF. The DNA for the CDR3 is TGTGCCAGCAGGCCCACTCCCCCCGGGACAGGCGGACAGCCCCAGCATTTT.

The chain carries TRBV7-9 and TRBJ1-4, with 8 positions matching TRBD1. The CDR3 is 14 residues long. V was pared by 5 bases and J by 8 bases, with 7 bases of the junction left unmatched. Germline lookup yields CDR1 SEHNR and CDR2 FQNEAQ (reference sequence). CDR3 coding DNA: TGTGCCAGCAGCCATGGACAGGGAGGGGAAAAACTGTTTTTT. It yields the protein CASSHGQGGEKLFF.

This clone appeared a few times. The chain is built from TRBV29-1 and TRBJ1-5; TRBD1 might be the D (5 bases). CDR1 is SQVTM, CDR2 ANQGSEA, per germline. This CDR3 has 13 residues. V lost 5 bases and J 5 bases, leaving 13 bases between the germline ends. CDR3 sequence reads: CSVSGGGDQPQHF. CDR3 DNA sequence: TGCAGCGTTTCGGGGGGTGGGGATCAGCCCCAGCATTTT.

This clone was detected only once. CDR3 residues: CASSVTTSGSSTGGELFF. In nucleotides, the CDR3 is TGTGCCAGCAGCGTAACAACTAGCGGTTCTTCTACCGGGGGGGAGCTGTTTTTT. This chain joins TRBV9 and TRBJ2-2; 8 nucleotides agree with TRBD2. The CDR3 consists of 18 residues. V shed 1 base and J 8 bases; nucleotides not matched to a gene: 16. Germline lookup yields CDR1 SGDLS and CDR2 YYNGEE.

The rearrangement uses TRBV7-9 and TRBJ1-3; 9 nucleotides agree with TRBD1. Germline loops: CDR1 SEHNR, CDR2 FQNEAQ (reference sequence). The CDR3 is 14 amino acids. The ends lost 8 bases at V and 1 base at J; junction bases unmatched: 3. CDR3 amino acids: CASGDRASGNTIYF. CDR3 DNA sequence: TGTGCCAGCGGGGACAGGGCATCTGGAAACACCATATATTTT.

V usage is TRBV2 and J usage is TRBJ1-6, with 8 bases identical to TRBD1. Germline trimming cut 4 bases from V and 8 bases from J; bases unmatched to any gene: 4. The CDR3 covers 14 residues. Germline CDR1 reads SNHLY; CDR2 reads FYNNEI. CDR3 nucleotide sequence: TGTGCCAGCAGTGTAAGGACAGGGTATTCACCCCTCCACTTT. Protein: CASSVRTGYSPLHF.

This clone was counted once. V usage is TRBV7-9 and J usage is TRBJ2-7, with 7 positions matching TRBD1. Germline V gene data show CDR1 as SEHNR and CDR2 as FQNEAQ (reference sequence). The V segment lost 5 bases and the J segment 3 bases; nucleotides outside the gene matches: 4. The CDR3 sequence is 13 residues long. The CDR3, as DNA: TGTGCCAGCAGCCCTGACAGGGTCTACGAGCAGTACTTC. Its translation: CASSPDRVYEQYF.

This clone showed up just a few times. J is TRBJ2-1 and V is TRBV29-1; 8 bases align to TRBD1. The germline V gene encodes CDR1 SQVTM and CDR2 ANQGSEA. The CDR3 covers 13 residues. The ends lost 3 bases at V and 4 bases at J; junction bases unmatched: 2. The CDR3 DNA reads TGCAGCGTTGAGGGACAGGTGTACAATGAGCAGTTCTTC. Encoded protein: CSVEGQVYNEQFF.

The chain is built from TRBV5-6 and TRBJ1-2; 8 bases are a match to TRBD1. The V gene's germline CDR1 is SGHDT and CDR2 YYEEEE. V trimming: 2 bases; J trimming: 6 bases; junction bases outside the gene matches: 6. The CDR3 spans 14 residues. For the CDR3, the DNA is TGTGCCAGCAGCTTTGGGCAGGGGGCTAATGGCTACACCTTC. Translating it yields CASSFGQGANGYTF.

The chain uses TRBV2 and TRBJ2-3; 7 bases align to TRBD2. Germline V gene data show CDR1 as SNHLY and CDR2 as FYNNEI. The junction had 6 bases not matched to a gene; V was cut back by 4 bases and J by 2 bases. The CDR3 length is 15 residues. The CDR3 DNA reads as TGTGCCAGCAGTGCAGGGAGGGTTTACACAGATACGCAGTATTTT. It codes for CASSAGRVYTDTQYF.

The rearrangement uses TRBV27 and TRBJ2-1; 9 bases line up with TRBD1. Germline values: CDR1 MNHEY, CDR2 SMNVEV (reference sequence). The V segment lost 2 bases and the J segment 9 bases; nucleotides outside the gene matches: 8. The CDR3 runs 15 residues. DNA for the CDR3: TGTGCCAGCAGTTTAGGGGACAGGGTGAATAGTGAGCAGTTCTTC. It is translated as CASSLGDRVNSEQFF.

The chain links TRBV5-4 to TRBJ2-2, with 7 bases lining up with TRBD1. The CDR3 runs to 15 residues. Germline assignment: CDR1 SGHNT and CDR2 YYREEE (reference sequence). The junction had 4 bases not matched to a gene; V was cut back by 0 bases and J by 5 bases. CDR3 DNA: TGTGCCAGCAGCTTGGTAGAGACAGGGACCGGGGAGCTGTTTTTT. As protein: CASSLVETGTGELFF.

The chain couples TRBV15 to TRBJ2-3; tentatively, D is TRBD2 (6 bases). This CDR3 contains 15 residues. V shed 5 bases and J shed 2 bases, with 14 bases lying between them. In germline, CDR1 is LNHNV, CDR2 YYDKDF (reference sequence). The CDR3 sequence is CATSSGGLPTDTQYF. The CDR3 DNA follows: TGTGCCACCAGCTCTGGCGGACTACCCACAGATACGCAGTATTTT.

CDR3 amino acids: CASSPQGALGYTF. The CDR3 DNA is TGTGCCAGCAGCCCACAGGGGGCGCTTGGCTACACCTTC. The chain links TRBV27 to TRBJ1-2; TRBD1 matches at 9 bases. This CDR3 is built from 13 residues. The trim removed 6 bases at V and 7 bases at J, leaving 6 bases unmatched. Germline CDR1 reads MNHEY; CDR2 reads SMNVEV (reference sequence).

The chain uses TRBV24-1 and TRBJ2-1; 8 positions match TRBD2. CDR3 length: 15 amino acids. The trim removed 1 base at V and 7 bases at J, leaving 5 bases unmatched. Germline V gene data show CDR1 as KGHDR and CDR2 as SFDVKD. CDR3 sequence: CATSDLSGSLNEQFF. The CDR3 coding sequence is TGTGCCACCAGTGATTTAAGCGGGAGCTTGAATGAGCAGTTCTTC.

The chain is built from TRBV5-1 and TRBJ2-7; TRBD1 matches at 9 bases. CDR1 SGHRS and CDR2 YFSETQ come from the germline V gene. V lost 4 bases and J lost 3; bases outside the gene matches: 5. The CDR3 is made up of 14 amino acids. CDR3 loop: CASSGGTGSYEQYF. The DNA for the CDR3 is TGCGCCAGCAGCGGCGGGACAGGGAGCTACGAGCAGTACTTC. The full variable domain, rest sourced from reference TRBV5-1 and TRBJ2-7, is KAGVTQTPRYLIKTRGQQVTLSCSPISGHRSVSWYQQTPGQGLQFLFEYFSETQRNKGNFPGRFSGRQFSNSRSEMNVSTLELGDSALYLCASSGGTGSYEQYFGPGTRLTVT.

The CDR3 nucleotides are TGTGCCAGCAGTCCTACCCCGGCGGCCCTACAAAGAGAGCAGTACTTC. Translated: CASSPTPAALQREQYF. The chain recombines TRBV27 with TRBJ2-7; D uncertain. Germline assignment: CDR1 MNHEY and CDR2 SMNVEV (reference sequence). The ends were cut back, 5 bases at V and 7 bases at J, with 24 bases in the middle. The CDR3 runs to 16 residues.

The rearrangement uses TRBV7-2 and TRBJ1-1, with 12 positions matching TRBD1. V trimming: 5 bases; J trimming: 5 bases; junction bases outside the gene matches: 12. Germline V gene data show CDR1 as SGHTA and CDR2 as FQGNSA. The length of the CDR3 is 17 residues. As DNA, the CDR3 is TGTGCCAGCAGCCACTTCCGGGACAGGGGGCGCGTAACTGAAGCTTTCTTT. Translated: CASSHFRDRGRVTEAFF.

V and J are TRBV5-6 and TRBJ2-1; D is uncertain. The CDR3 runs 11 residues. Trimming took off 5 bases at V and 8 bases at J, with 8 bases between the two ends. Germline values: CDR1 SGHDT, CDR2 YYEEEE. CDR3 protein: CASRLSDEQFF. The CDR3 nucleotides read TGTGCCAGCAGACTGAGCGATGAGCAGTTCTTC.

The CDR3 DNA reads as TGCGCCAGCAGCTTGGAACGGACAGGGGGAAGTAACACCATATATTTT. It is translated as CASSLERTGGSNTIYF. The J gene is TRBJ1-3, the V gene TRBV5-1; 10 nucleotides line up with TRBD1. Germline values: CDR1 SGHRS, CDR2 YFSETQ. This CDR3 contains 16 residues. The V segment lost 0 bases and the J segment 7 bases; nucleotides outside the gene matches: 7.

The CDR3 protein is CASSQGTDYSNQPQHF. CDR3 in DNA: TGTGCCAGTAGTCAGGGGACAGATTATAGCAATCAGCCCCAGCATTTT. The chain joins TRBV19 to TRBJ1-5; 7 nucleotides align to TRBD1. Germline V gives CDR1 LNHDA, CDR2 SQIVND (reference sequence). Trimming removed 5 bases from V and 0 bases from J; junction bases left unmatched: 7. This CDR3 is built from 16 residues. The full variable domain, with the rest looked up from reference TRBV19 and TRBJ1-5, is DGGITQSPKYLFRKEGQNVTLSCEQNLNHDAMYWYRQDPGQGLRLIYYSQIVNDFQKGDIAEGYSVSREKKESFPLTVTSAQKNPTAFYLCASSQGTDYSNQPQHFGDGTRLSIL.

The chain joins TRBV18 to TRBJ2-2; 9 positions agree with TRBD2. Looked up from germline, CDR1 is KGHSH and CDR2 is LQKENI. The CDR3 contains 16 residues. V shed 2 bases, J shed 4 bases, and the junction held 5 bases outside the gene matches. CDR3 loop: CASSPYQAGGTGELFF. CDR3 in DNA: TGTGCCAGCTCACCATATCAAGCGGGAGGCACCGGGGAGCTGTTTTTT. The entire variable domain, with the rest obtained from reference TRBV18 and TRBJ2-2, is as follows: NAGVMQNPRHLVRRRGQEARLRCSPMKGHSHVYWYRQLPEEGLKFMVYLQKENIIDESGMPKERFSAEFPKEGPSILRIQQVVRGDSAAYFCASSPYQAGGTGELFFGEGSRLTVL.

The chain links TRBV12-3 or TRBV12-4 to TRBJ1-1, with D perhaps matching TRBD1 (6 bases). The CDR3 spans 12 residues. Deletions cut 7 bases from V and 8 bases from J, with 14 bases between. CDR3 coding DNA: TGTGCCAGCACCCGGGGGGCCCTAGAAGCTTTCTTT. Translation gives CASTRGALEAFF.